This entry features one T cell receptor (beta chain) sequence. Its antigen is still unknown. The sample belongs to a study of OX40 agonist ivuxolimab in advanced cancers. About the research overall: Patients with prior anti-PD-1, anti-PD-L1 or anti-CTLA-4 therapy were eligible; 35% to 50% had some.

This CDR3 contains 14 residues. V gave up 5 bases and J gave up 1 base; unmatched junction bases: 1. CDR1 and CDR2 from the germline V gene are SGHVS and FNYEAQ. Only in-frame clones appear in the TCRdb table, and some are missing; sequencing was by immunoSEQ multiplex PCR. The profile shows 65,000 to 90,000 clones, roughly nine tenths of them singletons. Study-wide points: The study did not work out the antigen specificity of the expanded peripheral T cells.

The receptor's source is an adult with an advanced solid tumor such as melanoma, head and neck, liver or kidney cancer. The chain carries TRBV7-6 and TRBJ1-4; 7 bases line up with TRBD1. The starting material was CD4+ or CD8+ T cells sorted from blood, obtained in a trial of the OX40 agonist ivuxolimab. The chain's CDR3 is CASSRTGTNEKLFF. CDR3 nucleotides: TGTGCCAGCAGCCGGACAGGAACTAATGAAAAACTGTTTTTT.